A selection of T cell receptor beta chains follows, all from one sample in a study of neurological immune-mediated disorders. TCRdb analysed the 5' RACE reads with MiXCR anew, one entry per CDR3 protein. The table records under 90,000 distinct CDR3 sequences, around 9.6% of them present only once. Sequencing used PBMCs. All receptors derive from a man aged 25-45 years in good health. Each CDR3 is given with its conserved first and last residue. Each record gives: D gene, clone size, J gene, V gene, CDR3 DNA, CDR3 protein. A D gene is named only where the DNA matches it firmly. Clone size, where shown, is once, few, many, or a class for clones that have expanded.

>TRBD1|many|TRBJ2-3|TRBV6-1
TGTGCCAGCAGTGCGATGACAGGGGGGAGTACAGATACGCAGTATTTT
CASSAMTGGSTDTQYF
>NA|many|TRBJ1-5|TRBV12-3/TRBV12-4
TGTGCCAGCAGTTTAAGCGGGGAGGAGAGCAATCAGCCCCAGCATTTT
CASSLSGEESNQPQHF
>NA|few|TRBJ2-3|TRBV24-1
TGTGCCACCAGTGACCTAGGAAGCACAGATACGCAGTATTTT
CATSDLGSTDTQYF
>TRBD2|many|TRBJ2-3|TRBV28
TGTGCCAGCAGCAGCATACTAGCGAATCGCCCAGATACGCAGTATTTT
CASSSILANRPDTQYF
>TRBD2|many|TRBJ2-1|TRBV5-6
TGTGCCAGCAGCGTGGGACTAGCGGGAGCTTTGGGCAATGAGCAGTTCTTC
CASSVGLAGALGNEQFF
>NA|many|TRBJ1-5|TRBV12-3/TRBV12-4
TGTGCCAGCAGTTTTGCAACAGGTAGCAATCAGCCCCAGCATTTT
CASSFATGSNQPQHF
>TRBD1|many|TRBJ2-7|TRBV12-3/TRBV12-4
TGTGCCAGCAGTTACAGGGGGGTAACCTACGAGCAGTACTTC
CASSYRGVTYEQYF
>NA|many|TRBJ1-5|TRBV11-2
TGTGCCAGCAGCTTGTCTTTTGATCAGCCCCAGCATTTT
CASSLSFDQPQHF
>NA|many|TRBJ1-6|TRBV7-2
TGTGCCAGCAGCTCCTCCGGGACCCCCACCTCACCCCTCCACTTT
CASSSSGTPTSPLHF
>NA|many|TRBJ2-3|TRBV5-1
TGCGCCAGCAGCTTGGTGACTAGTAAGGATACGCAGTATTTT
CASSLVTSKDTQYF
>TRBD1|NA|TRBJ2-1|TRBV7-2
TGTGCCAGAAGCTTAGCAGCAGGGGGAAGCTCCTACAATAAGCAGTTCTTC
CARSLAAGGSSYNKQFF
>NA|NA|TRBJ2-4|TRBV9
TGTGCCGGCAGCGTAGACAGGGAGGGGCAAGGCATTCAGCACTTC
CAGSVDREGQGIQHF
>NA|many|TRBJ1-2|TRBV5-1
TGCGCCAGCAGCTTCAGACTAGGATCCTATGGCTACACCTTC
CASSFRLGSYGYTF
>NA|many|TRBJ2-3|TRBV10-3
TGTGCCATCAGTCAAGAGTTGAGCACAGATACGCAGTATTTT
CAISQELSTDTQYF
>NA|many|TRBJ2-1|TRBV5-1
TGCGCCAGCAGCCCGAGGGCCGGGGGGCGGGATGAGCAGTTCTTC
CASSPRAGGRDEQFF
>NA|NA|TRBJ2-7|TRBV13
TGTGCCAGCAGCTTTCGGGGACGTGCCTACGAGCAGTACTTC
CASSFRGRAYEQYF
>TRBD2|NA|TRBJ2-7|TRBV11-2
TGTGCCAGCAGGCCCGGACTAGCGGGAGGGGATGAGCAGTACTTC
CASRPGLAGGDEQYF
>NA|many|TRBJ2-1|TRBV27
TGTGCCAGCAGTTTAGTGGAAAGCTCCTACAATGAGCAGTTCTTC
CASSLVESSYNEQFF